The text below deals with one TCR beta chain. Its matching antigen is unknown. These data are taken from a study of T cell responses to AZD1222 COVID-19 vaccine. Findings and limits, study-wide: Seropositive AZD1222 recipients at baseline numbered only five to seven.

Measured with immunoSEQ multiplex PCR; TCRdb has only the in-frame clones, and not every one. The table lists some 200,000 clones, approximately 91% of them singletons. V was clipped by 3 bases and J by 1 base; unmatched bases: 3. In germline, CDR1 is LNHNV, CDR2 YYDKDF (reference sequence). The CDR3 is 14 residues long. The chain links TRBV15 to TRBJ2-7; TRBD2 agrees at 7 bases. The material was peripheral blood, obtained on day 0 of AZD1222 vaccination. This receptor was obtained from an adult in good health. The CDR3 DNA is TGTGCCACCAGCAGTCGCGGGAGTTCCTACGAGCAGTACTTC. Protein sequence: CATSSRGSSYEQYF.